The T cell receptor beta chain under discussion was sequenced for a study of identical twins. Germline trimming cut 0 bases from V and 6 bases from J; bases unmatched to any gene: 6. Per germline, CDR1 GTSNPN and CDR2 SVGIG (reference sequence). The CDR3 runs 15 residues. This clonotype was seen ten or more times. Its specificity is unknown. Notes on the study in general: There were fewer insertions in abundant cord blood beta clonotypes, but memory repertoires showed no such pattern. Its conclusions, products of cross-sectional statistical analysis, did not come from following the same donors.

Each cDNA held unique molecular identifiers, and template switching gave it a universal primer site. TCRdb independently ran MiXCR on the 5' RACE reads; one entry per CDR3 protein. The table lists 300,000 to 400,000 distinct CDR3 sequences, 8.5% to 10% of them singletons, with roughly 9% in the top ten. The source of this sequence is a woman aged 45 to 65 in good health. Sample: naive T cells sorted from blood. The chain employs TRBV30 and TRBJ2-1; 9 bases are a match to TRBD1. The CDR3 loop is CAWSVTGGEGNEQFF. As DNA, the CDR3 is TGTGCCTGGAGTGTAACAGGGGGCGAGGGCAATGAGCAGTTCTTC. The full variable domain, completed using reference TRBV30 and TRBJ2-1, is SQTIHQWPATLVQPVGSPLSLECTVEGTSNPNLYWYRQAAGRGLQLLFYSVGIGQISSEVPQNLSASRPQDRQFILSSKKLLLSDSGFYLCAWSVTGGEGNEQFFGPGTRLTVL.